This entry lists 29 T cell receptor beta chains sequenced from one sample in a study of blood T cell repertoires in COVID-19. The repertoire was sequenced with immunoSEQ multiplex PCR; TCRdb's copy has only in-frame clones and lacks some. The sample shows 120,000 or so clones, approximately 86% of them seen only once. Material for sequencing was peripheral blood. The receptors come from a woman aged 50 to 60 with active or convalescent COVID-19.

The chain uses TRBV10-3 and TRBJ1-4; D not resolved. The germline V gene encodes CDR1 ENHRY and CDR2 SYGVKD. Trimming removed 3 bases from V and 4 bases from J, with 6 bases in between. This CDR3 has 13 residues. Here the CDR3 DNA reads TGTGCCATCAGTGACAGAAGTAATGAAAAACTGTTTTTT. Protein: CAISDRSNEKLFF.

Here the CDR3 DNA reads TGTGCCAGCAGCTTCTGGCAGGGGGAAGAGGACGAGCAGTACTTC. Amino acid sequence: CASSFWQGEEDEQYF. The chain couples TRBV6-2 or TRBV6-3 to TRBJ2-7; the match to TRBD1 covers 7 bases. V was pared by 6 bases and J by 5 bases, with 13 bases of the junction left unmatched. The germline V gene encodes CDR1 MNHEY and CDR2 SVGEGT. CDR3 length: 15 amino acids.

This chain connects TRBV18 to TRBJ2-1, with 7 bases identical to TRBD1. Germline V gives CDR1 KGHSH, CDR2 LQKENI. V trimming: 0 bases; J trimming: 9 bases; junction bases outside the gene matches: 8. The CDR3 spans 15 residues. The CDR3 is CASSPPRDSSVEQFF. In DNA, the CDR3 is TGTGCCAGCTCACCACCACGGGACAGTTCGGTTGAGCAGTTCTTC.

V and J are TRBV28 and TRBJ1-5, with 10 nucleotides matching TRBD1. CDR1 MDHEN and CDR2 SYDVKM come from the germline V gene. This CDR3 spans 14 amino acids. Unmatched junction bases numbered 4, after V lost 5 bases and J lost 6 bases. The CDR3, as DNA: TGTGCCAGCAGTGGACAGGGGGTTCTTCAGCCCCAGCATTTT. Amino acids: CASSGQGVLQPQHF. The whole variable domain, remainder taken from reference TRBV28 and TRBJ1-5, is DVKVTQSSRYLVKRTGEKVFLECVQDMDHENMFWYRQDPGLGLRLIYFSYDVKMKEKGDIPEGYSVSREKKERFSLILESASTNQTSMYLCASSGQGVLQPQHFGDGTRLSIL.

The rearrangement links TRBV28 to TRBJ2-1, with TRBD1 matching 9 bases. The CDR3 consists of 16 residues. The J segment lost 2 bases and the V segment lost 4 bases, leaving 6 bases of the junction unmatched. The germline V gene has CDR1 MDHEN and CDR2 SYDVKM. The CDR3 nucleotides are TGTGCCAGCAGTTATTACAGGGGGCAAACCTACAATGAGCAGTTCTTC. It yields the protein CASSYYRGQTYNEQFF.

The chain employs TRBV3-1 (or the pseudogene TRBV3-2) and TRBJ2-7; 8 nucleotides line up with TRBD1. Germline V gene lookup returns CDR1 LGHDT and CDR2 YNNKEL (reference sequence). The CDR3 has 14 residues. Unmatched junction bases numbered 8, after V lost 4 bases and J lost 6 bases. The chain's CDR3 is CASSLRKDRVEQYF. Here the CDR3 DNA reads TGTGCCAGCAGCCTCAGAAAGGACAGGGTCGAGCAGTACTTC.

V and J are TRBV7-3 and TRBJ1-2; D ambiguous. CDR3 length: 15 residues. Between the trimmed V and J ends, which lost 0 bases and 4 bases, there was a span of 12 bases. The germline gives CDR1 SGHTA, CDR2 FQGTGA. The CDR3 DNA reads TGTGCCAGCAGCTTAACGGCGGAAGGAATCTATGGCTACACCTTC. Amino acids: CASSLTAEGIYGYTF.

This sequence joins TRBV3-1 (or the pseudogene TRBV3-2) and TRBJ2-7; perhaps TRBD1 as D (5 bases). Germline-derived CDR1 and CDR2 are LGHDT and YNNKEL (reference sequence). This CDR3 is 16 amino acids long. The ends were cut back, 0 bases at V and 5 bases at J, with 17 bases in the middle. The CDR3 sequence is CASSQEGRVPPNEQYF. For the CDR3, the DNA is TGTGCCAGCAGCCAAGAAGGCAGGGTTCCCCCTAACGAGCAGTACTTC.

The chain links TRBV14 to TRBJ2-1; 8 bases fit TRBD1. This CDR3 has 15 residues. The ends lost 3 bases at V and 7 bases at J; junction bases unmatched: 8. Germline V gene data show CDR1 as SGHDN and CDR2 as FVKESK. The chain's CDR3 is CASSQRQGFGNEQFF. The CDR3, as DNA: TGTGCCAGCAGCCAGAGACAGGGGTTCGGGAATGAGCAGTTCTTC.

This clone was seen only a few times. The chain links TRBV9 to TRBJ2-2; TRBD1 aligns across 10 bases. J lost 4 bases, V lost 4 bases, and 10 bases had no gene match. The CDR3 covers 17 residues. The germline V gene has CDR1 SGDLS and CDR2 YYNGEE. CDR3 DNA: TGTGCCAGCAGCCCCGGACAGGGGGGAATACGCACCGGGGAGCTGTTTTTT. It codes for CASSPGQGGIRTGELFF.

CDR3 region: CASSQDALAGVIQYF. CDR3 coding DNA: TGTGCCAGCAGCCAAGATGCCCTAGCGGGAGTGATTCAGTACTTC. The V gene is TRBV3-1 (or the pseudogene TRBV3-2), the J gene TRBJ2-4, with 10 bases matching TRBD2. The V gene end was trimmed by 0 bases and the J gene end by 10 bases; junction bases not matched to a gene: 6. The germline CDR1 and CDR2 sequences are LGHDT and YNNKEL (reference sequence). This CDR3 contains 15 residues.

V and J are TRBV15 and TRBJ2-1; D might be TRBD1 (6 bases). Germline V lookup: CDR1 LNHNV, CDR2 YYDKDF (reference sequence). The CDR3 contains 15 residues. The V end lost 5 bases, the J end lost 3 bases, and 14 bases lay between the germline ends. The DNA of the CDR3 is TGTGCCACCAGCGGGGGCCGCGGCCGCTACAATGAGCAGTTCTTC. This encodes CATSGGRGRYNEQFF.

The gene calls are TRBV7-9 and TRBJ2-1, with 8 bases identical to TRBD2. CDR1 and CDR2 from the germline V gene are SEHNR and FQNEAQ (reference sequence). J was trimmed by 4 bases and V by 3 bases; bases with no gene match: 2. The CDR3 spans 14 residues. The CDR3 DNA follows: TGTGCCAGCAGCTTGGGGACTAGGTACAATGAGCAGTTCTTC. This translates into CASSLGTRYNEQFF.

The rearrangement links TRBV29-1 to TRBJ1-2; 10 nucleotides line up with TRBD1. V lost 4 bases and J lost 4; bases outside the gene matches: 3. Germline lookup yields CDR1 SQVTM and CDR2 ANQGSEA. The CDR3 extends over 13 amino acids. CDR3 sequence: CSVGQGAGYGYTF. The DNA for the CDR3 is TGCAGCGTTGGACAGGGGGCCGGCTATGGCTACACCTTC.

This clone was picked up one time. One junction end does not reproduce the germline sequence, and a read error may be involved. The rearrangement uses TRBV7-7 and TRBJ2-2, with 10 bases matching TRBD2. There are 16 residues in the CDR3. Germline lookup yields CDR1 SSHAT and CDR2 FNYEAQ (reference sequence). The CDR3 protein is CASSLGSSGSAGELFF. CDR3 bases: TGTGCTAGCAGCTTAGGTTCTAGCGGGAGTGCCGGGGAGCTGTTTTTT.

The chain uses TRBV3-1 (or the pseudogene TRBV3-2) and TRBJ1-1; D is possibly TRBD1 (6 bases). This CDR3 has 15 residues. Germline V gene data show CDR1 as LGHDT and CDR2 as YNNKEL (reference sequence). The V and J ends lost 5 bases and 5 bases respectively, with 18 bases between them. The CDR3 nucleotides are TGTGCCAGCAGCTTGGGGACATACGTCGCGACTGAAGCTTTCTTT. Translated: CASSLGTYVATEAFF.

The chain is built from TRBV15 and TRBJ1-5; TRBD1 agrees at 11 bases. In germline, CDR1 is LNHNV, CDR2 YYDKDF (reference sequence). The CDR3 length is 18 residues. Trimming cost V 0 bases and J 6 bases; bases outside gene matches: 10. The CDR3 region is CATSRDRSGTGGGQPQHF. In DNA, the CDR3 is TGTGCCACCAGCAGAGACCGCTCCGGGACAGGGGGAGGTCAGCCCCAGCATTTT.

The CDR3 loop reads CASSESSGAYNSPLHF. DNA for the CDR3: TGTGCCAGCAGTGAATCCTCCGGAGCCTATAATTCACCCCTCCACTTT. This sequence joins TRBV6-1 and TRBJ1-6; D gene ambiguous. Germline lookup yields CDR1 MNHNS and CDR2 SASEGT. Trimming left V 2 bases short and J 2 bases short, with 10 bases between. This CDR3 has 16 residues.

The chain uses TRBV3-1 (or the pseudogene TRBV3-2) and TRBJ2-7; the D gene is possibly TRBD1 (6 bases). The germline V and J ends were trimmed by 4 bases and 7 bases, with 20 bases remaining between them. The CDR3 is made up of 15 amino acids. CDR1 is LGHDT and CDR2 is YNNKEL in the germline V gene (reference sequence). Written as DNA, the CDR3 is TGTGCCAGCAGCCTACAATACACAGGGCCCCTGGAGCAGTACTTC. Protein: CASSLQYTGPLEQYF.

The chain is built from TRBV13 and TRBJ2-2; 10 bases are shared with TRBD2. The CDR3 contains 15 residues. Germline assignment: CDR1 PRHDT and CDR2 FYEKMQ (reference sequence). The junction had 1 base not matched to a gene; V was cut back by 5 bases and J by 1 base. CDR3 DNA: TGTGCCAGCAGCCGACTAGCGGGGAACACCGGGGAGCTGTTTTTT. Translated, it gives CASSRLAGNTGELFF.

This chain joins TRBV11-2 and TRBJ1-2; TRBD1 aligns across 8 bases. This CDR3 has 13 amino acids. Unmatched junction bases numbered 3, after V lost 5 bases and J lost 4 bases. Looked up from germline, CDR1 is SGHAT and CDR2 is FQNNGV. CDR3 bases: TGTGCCAGCAGCCGGGACAGGTTCTATGGCTACACCTTC. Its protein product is CASSRDRFYGYTF.

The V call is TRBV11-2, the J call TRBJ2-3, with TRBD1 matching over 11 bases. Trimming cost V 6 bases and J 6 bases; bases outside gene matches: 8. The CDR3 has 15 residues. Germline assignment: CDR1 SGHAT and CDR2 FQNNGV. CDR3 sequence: CASSPGTGGVDTQYF. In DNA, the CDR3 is TGTGCCAGCAGTCCCGGGACAGGGGGAGTGGATACGCAGTATTTT.

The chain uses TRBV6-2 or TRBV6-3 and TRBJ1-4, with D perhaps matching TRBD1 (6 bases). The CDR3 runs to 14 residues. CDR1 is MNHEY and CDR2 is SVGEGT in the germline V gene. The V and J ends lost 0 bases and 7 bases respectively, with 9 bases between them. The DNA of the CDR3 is TGTGCCAGCAGTTACTCCAGGGGTGGTGAAAAACTGTTTTTT. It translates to CASSYSRGGEKLFF.

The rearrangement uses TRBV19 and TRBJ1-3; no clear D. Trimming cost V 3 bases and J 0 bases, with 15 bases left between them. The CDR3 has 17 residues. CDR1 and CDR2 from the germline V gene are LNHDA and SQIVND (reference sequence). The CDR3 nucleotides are TGTGCCAGTAGTATCTTGGTTTGGCCCAACTCTGGAAACACCATATATTTT. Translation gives CASSILVWPNSGNTIYF.

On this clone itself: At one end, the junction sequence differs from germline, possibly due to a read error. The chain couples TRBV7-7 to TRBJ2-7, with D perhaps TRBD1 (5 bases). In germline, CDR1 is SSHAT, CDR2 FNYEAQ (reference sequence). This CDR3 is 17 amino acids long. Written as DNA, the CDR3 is TGTGCTAGCAGCTTCAACCGGCCCAGGGATTGTCCCTACGAGCAGTACTTC. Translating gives CASSFNRPRDCPYEQYF.

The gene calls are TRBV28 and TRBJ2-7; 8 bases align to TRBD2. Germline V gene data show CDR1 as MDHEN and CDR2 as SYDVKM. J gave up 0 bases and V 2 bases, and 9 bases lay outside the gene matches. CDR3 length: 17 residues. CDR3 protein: CASSLISGVLSSYEQYF. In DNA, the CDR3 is TGTGCCAGCAGTTTAATTAGCGGGGTATTGAGCTCCTACGAGCAGTACTTC.

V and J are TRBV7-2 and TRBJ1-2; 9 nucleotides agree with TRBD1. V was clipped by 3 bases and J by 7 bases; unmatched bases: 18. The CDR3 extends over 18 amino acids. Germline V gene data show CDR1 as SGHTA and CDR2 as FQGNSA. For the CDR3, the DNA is TGTGCCAGCAGCTTTCCGGGACAGGGAGTTCGACCATCTCGTGGCTACACCTTC. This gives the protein CASSFPGQGVRPSRGYTF.

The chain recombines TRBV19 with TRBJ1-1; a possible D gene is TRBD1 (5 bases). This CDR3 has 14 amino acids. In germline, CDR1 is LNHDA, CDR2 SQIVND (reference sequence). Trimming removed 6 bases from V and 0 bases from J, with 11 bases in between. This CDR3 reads CASSPRGVNTEAFF. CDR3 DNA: TGTGCCAGTAGCCCCCGGGGGGTGAACACTGAAGCTTTCTTT.

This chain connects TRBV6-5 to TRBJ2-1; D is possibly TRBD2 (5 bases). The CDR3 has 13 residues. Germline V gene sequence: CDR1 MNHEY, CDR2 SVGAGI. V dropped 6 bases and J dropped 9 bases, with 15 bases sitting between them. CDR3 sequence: CASRHRGIGEQFF. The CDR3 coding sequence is TGTGCCAGCAGACACCGGGGAATCGGTGAGCAGTTCTTC.